This section outlines one TCR beta chain sequence together with its context. This clone has only a few counts. The antigen it binds to is not known. One base away there is no much larger clone; base qualities are not given. Whole blood was collected in K2EDTA tubes by collaborating institutions according to the institutions' own protocols. For TCRbeta analysis, collaborators shipped samples in one of three forms: frozen whole blood, isolated PBMCs, or DNA extracted from either of those sample types. This entry is derived from a study of blood T cell repertoires in COVID-19 (TCRdb year 2020). Turning to the overall study: Samples covering the acute and convalescent phases of COVID-19 were provided by collaborators in the United States, Italy and Spain. The prospective study material was composed of cDNA or gDNA derived from T cells, B-cell-depleted T cells, or PBMCs. Where available, HLA class I and class II types were taken from metadata supplied by the sample provider and were not determined by assay-based typing. Samples were obtained from the ongoing ImmuneRACE study (first 160 participants) and from some 1,200 subjects provided by 6 global collaborators. A de-identified subject ID, COVID-19 status, age in years and sex were almost always included in the sample metadata. Subjects who had been exposed to COVID-19, were actively infected with it, or had recovered from it provided the deeply sampled blood TCRbeta repertoires that made up the dataset. The repertoires were released in a freely available public database meant as a resource for research on the immune response to SARS-CoV-2.

The immunoSEQ Assay, a bias-controlled multiplex PCR, was used to amplify TCRbeta CDR3 regions from genomic DNA. The study's own analysis went as follows. The number of nucleated cells in each sample was estimated by amplification of reference gene primers within the assay. Sequence reads were collapsed and filtered to measure the absolute abundance of every unique TCRbeta CDR3 rearrangement. For each sample, productive Simpson clonality was calculated by taking the square root of Simpson's diversity index across productive rearrangements. The table was pulled from immuneACCESS by TCRdb, which kept in-frame rearrangements only. Such tables lose some clones; where checked, under half of the loss comes from unresolved V genes, and the rest has no known cause. V, J and clone size are those of that table, while D and trimming were read from the DNA. The sample table records some 380,000 clones; roughly 90% of these occur just once. The top ten clones comprise 6.5% of the sample.

CDR1 and CDR2 (GTSNPN, SVGIG) derive from the germline V gene (reference sequence). Here V drops 0 bases and J drops 7 bases, and the junction holds 9 bases not matched to any gene. The CDR3 numbers 14 residues from cysteine through phenylalanine. CDR3 DNA only is kept here, 42 bases in frame from base 1. Overall study outcomes, separate from this receptor: Clinical and demographic metadata were provided uncurated, with the amount varying by source and participant.

Material for sequencing was peripheral blood. This receptor was obtained from a man younger than 30 with active or convalescent COVID-19. The V and J segments used are TRBV30 and TRBJ2-7; TRBD2 fits 7 bases in the junction. The nucleotide sequence is given as TGTGCCTGGAGTGTATCGACTAGCTGGAGTGAGCAGTACTTC. The resulting protein is CAWSVSTSWSEQYF.